The 4 T cell receptor beta chains below come from one sample, sequenced in a study of T cell responses to AZD1222 COVID-19 vaccine. Some clones are missing from TCRdb's copy, which holds only in-frame ones; the method was immunoSEQ multiplex PCR. Found here are 150,000 to 200,000 clones, approximately 86% of them singletons; the top ten hold 2.6%. The source material was peripheral blood, sampled on day 0 of AZD1222 vaccination. The receptors come from an adult in good health.

This chain connects TRBV18 to TRBJ1-2, with D possibly TRBD1 on 5 matching bases. Trimming removed 3 bases from V and 2 bases from J, with 13 bases in between. The CDR3 sequence is 15 residues long. Germline assignment: CDR1 KGHSH and CDR2 LQKENI. The CDR3, as DNA: TGTGCCAGCTCACCTCGGGGGAACCGGAACTATGGCTACACCTTC. It is translated as CASSPRGNRNYGYTF.

The chain employs TRBV3-1 (or the pseudogene TRBV3-2) and TRBJ2-1; D not resolved. The germline gives CDR1 LGHDT, CDR2 YNNKEL (reference sequence). The CDR3 runs to 15 residues. Between the trimmed V and J ends, which lost 4 bases and 0 bases, there was a span of 10 bases. CDR3 amino acids: CASSPGPHSYNEQFF. The DNA of the CDR3 is TGTGCCAGCAGCCCAGGTCCCCACTCCTACAATGAGCAGTTCTTC.

CDR3 sequence reads: CASSKEAGLSTDTQYF. DNA of the CDR3: TGTGCCAGCAGCAAAGAGGCAGGGTTGAGCACAGATACGCAGTATTTT. This chain uses TRBV21-1 with TRBJ2-3; the table names TRBD1, a call not compared with the DNA. TRBV21-1 is assigned pseudogene status. There are 16 residues in the CDR3.

The rearrangement uses TRBV6-1 and TRBJ1-6; D ambiguous. Trimming removed 3 bases from V and 9 bases from J, with 6 bases in between. Germline CDR1 and CDR2: MNHNS and SASEGT. This CDR3 has 12 residues. The CDR3 is CASSDNSSPLHF. CDR3 bases: TGTGCCAGCAGTGATAACAGTTCACCCCTCCACTTT.